This TCR beta chain was sequenced during a study of CD8+CD57+ T cells in acquired aplastic anemia. The use of genomic DNA as template underpinned the TCR beta VDJ and CDR3 profiling. TCRdb re-derived calls from the reads in MiXCR, one entry per CDR3 protein. The data show about 220,000 distinct CDR3 sequences, almost 35% seen once. In germline, CDR1 is ENHRY, CDR2 SYGVKD. Trimming took 6 bases from V and 5 from J; bases not matched to a gene: 5. CDR3 length: 13 residues. Sequenced input: sorted CD4+, CD8+, or CD8+CD57+ T cells (not recorded which) from PBMCs. The chain couples TRBV10-3 to TRBJ1-1, with 8 nucleotides matching TRBD1. The receptor was derived from a human donor in good health, serving as a control. The CDR3 spells CAISQGARTEAFF. The CDR3 DNA reads as TGTGCCATCAGCCAGGGGGCGCGGACTGAAGCTTTCTTT.